These T cell receptor beta chains were read from a single sample in a study of CD8 T cells in ankylosing spondylitis. In TCRdb, the 5' RACE reads were re-called with MiXCR into one record per CDR3 protein. The sample has more than 200,000 distinct CDR3 sequences, approximately 24% seen once. The source material was blood, either unsorted or a sorted T cell fraction (not recorded which). The receptors here all came from a male donor with ankylosing spondylitis or in good health (not recorded which). Each CDR3 is given with its conserved first and last residue. Each record gives: clone size, J gene, D gene, V gene, CDR3 length, CDR3 DNA, CDR3 protein. The D gene is left open where the match is weak. Expanded clones are given a class, and other clones once, few, many or no size at all.

>many|TRBJ2-3|-|TRBV9|16
TGTGCCAGCAGCGTATCGGGTCGGATGAACGGAGATACGCAGTATTTT
CASSVSGRMNGDTQYF
>-|TRBJ1-2|-|TRBV10-3|14
TGTGCCATCAGTGGGACGGAGTTTAACTATGGCTACACCTTC
CAISGTEFNYGYTF
>-|TRBJ2-7|-|TRBV6-1|13
TGTGCCAGCCGAAACGACTGGGGGTACGAGCAGTACTTC
CASRNDWGYEQYF
>-|TRBJ1-4|TRBD1|TRBV28|15
TGTGCCAGCAGACGCGCCGGGACAGTACTAGGAAAACTGTTTTTT
CASRRAGTVLGKLFF
>few|TRBJ2-5|-|TRBV25-1|15
TGTGCCAGCAGTGAAGGGGAAAGGGGTCAAGAGACCCAGTACTTC
CASSEGERGQETQYF
>-|TRBJ2-5|-|TRBV28|15
TGTGCCAGCTTCTCTGAGGGGGGATACCGGGAGACCCAGTACTTC
CASFSEGGYRETQYF
>-|TRBJ2-6|-|TRBV25-1|12
TGTGCCAGCAGTGACTACAGGGAGGTCCTGACTTTC
CASSDYREVLTF
>-|TRBJ1-1|-|TRBV18|13
TGTGCCAGCTCACCATCCCAGGGCACTGAAGCTTTCTTT
CASSPSQGTEAFF
>many|TRBJ2-5|TRBD1|TRBV12-3/TRBV12-4|14
TGTGCCAGCAGTACGAGGGGGCCCGTCGGGACCCAGTACTTC
CASSTRGPVGTQYF
>-|TRBJ2-1|-|TRBV10-2|12
TGCGCCGTTTCCGCCTCCTACAATGAGCAGTTCTTC
CAVSASYNEQFF
>many|TRBJ2-4|-|TRBV7-7|15
TGTGCTAGCAACCAAGCGGCGGGGGCAGTAAACATTCAGTACTTC
CASNQAAGAVNIQYF
>many|TRBJ1-1|TRBD1|TRBV10-3|14
TGTGCCATCAGCGGGGACAGGGGGGACACTGAAGCTTTCTTT
CAISGDRGDTEAFF
>many|TRBJ1-6|-|TRBV30|15
TGTGCCTCCCCTCGGGGCGGATCAGATAATTCACCCCTCCACTTT
CASPRGGSDNSPLHF
>-|TRBJ2-1|-|TRBV7-3|14
TGTGCCAGCAGCGACACTGGGGCCGCGAATGAGCAGTTCTTC
CASSDTGAANEQFF
>-|TRBJ2-7|-|TRBV7-2|14
TGTGCCAGCAGCTTAGCGCCCTCTGTCCCCGAGCAGTACTTC
CASSLAPSVPEQYF
>many|TRBJ2-7|-|TRBV5-1|13
TGCGCCAGCAGCTTGGAAGGGTCCTACGAGCAGTACTTC
CASSLEGSYEQYF
>-|TRBJ2-1|-|TRBV3-1|14
TGTGCCAGCAGCCTCCGTCGCTCGGGTGATGAGCAGTTCTTC
CASSLRRSGDEQFF
>few|TRBJ2-1|TRBD2|TRBV20-1|13
TGCAGTGGATTTAGCGGGGGGGTGAATGAGCAGTTCTTC
CSGFSGGVNEQFF
>-|TRBJ2-5|-|TRBV20-1|13
TGCAGTGCTCCCCGGGACGGGGGAGAGACCCAGTACTTC
CSAPRDGGETQYF
>-|TRBJ2-1|TRBD2|TRBV6-5|15
TGTGCCAGCAGTTACGGACGGGGGGGAAATAATGAGCAGTTCTTC
CASSYGRGGNNEQFF
>-|TRBJ2-4|-|TRBV20-1|13
TGCAGTGCTAGTAGTACAGCCAAAAACATTCAGTACTTC
CSASSTAKNIQYF